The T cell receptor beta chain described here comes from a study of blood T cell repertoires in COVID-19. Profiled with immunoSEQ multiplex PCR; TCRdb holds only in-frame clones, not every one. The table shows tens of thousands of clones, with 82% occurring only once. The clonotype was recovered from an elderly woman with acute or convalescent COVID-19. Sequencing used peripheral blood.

The CDR3 loop reads CASSLSSDSNQPQHF. The CDR3 nucleotides are TGTGCCAGCAGCTTATCGTCAGATAGCAATCAGCCCCAGCATTTT. The chain links TRBV11-2 to TRBJ1-5; D is unresolved. V lost 2 bases and J lost 0, with 8 bases in between. Germline CDR1 reads SGHAT; CDR2 reads FQNNGV. The CDR3 covers 15 residues.